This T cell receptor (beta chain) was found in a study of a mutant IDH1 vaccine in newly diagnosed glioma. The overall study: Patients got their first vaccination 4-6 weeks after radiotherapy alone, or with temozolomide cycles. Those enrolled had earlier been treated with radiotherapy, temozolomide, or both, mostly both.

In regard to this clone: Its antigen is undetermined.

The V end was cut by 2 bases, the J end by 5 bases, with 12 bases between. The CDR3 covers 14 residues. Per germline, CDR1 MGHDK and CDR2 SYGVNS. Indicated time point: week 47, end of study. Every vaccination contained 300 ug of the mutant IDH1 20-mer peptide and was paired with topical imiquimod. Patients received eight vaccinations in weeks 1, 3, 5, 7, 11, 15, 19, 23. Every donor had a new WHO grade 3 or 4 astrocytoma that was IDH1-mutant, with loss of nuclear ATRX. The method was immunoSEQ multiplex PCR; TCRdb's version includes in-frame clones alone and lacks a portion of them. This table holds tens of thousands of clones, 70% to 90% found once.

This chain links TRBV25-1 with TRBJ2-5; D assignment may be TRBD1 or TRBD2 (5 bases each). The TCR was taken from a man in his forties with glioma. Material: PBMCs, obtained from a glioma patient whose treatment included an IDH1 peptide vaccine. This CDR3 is CASSEGQGGETQYF. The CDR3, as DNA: TGTGCCAGCAGTGAAGGGCAGGGCGGGGAGACCCAGTACTTC.